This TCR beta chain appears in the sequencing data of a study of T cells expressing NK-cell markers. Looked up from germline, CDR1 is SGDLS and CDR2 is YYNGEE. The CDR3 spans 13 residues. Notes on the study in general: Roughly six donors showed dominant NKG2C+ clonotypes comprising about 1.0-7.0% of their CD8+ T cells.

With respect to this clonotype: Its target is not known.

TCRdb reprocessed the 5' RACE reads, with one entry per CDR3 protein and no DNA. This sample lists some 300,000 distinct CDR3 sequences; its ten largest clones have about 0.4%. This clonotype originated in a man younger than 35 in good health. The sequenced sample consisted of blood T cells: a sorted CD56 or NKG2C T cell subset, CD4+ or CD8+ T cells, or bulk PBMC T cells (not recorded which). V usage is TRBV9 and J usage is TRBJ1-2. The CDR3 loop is CASSEGRNYGYTF.